This T cell receptor beta chain is from a study of shared clonotypes between healthy human individuals. Study background: The study enrolled a couple of women and a few men aged 18 to 49. Whole-study findings and limits: Memory subsets had estimated richness that was generally smaller than that of naive subsets. Researchers sampled blood only, noting tissue repertoires likely differ.

This clone was found once. Its matching antigen is unknown. Clones were read by immunoSEQ multiplex PCR, and TCRdb kept only the in-frame ones, dropping some. The sample carries 600,000 to 700,000 clones, around 73% recorded once. V was cut by 1 base and J by 0 bases, with 19 bases left in between. The CDR3 spans 19 residues. Germline lookup yields CDR1 SEHNR and CDR2 FQNEAQ (reference sequence). V is TRBV7-9 and J is TRBJ1-5; a possible D gene is TRBD1 (5 bases). The sample was memory CD4+ T cells sorted from blood. As for subset: CD45RA-negative fraction. This receptor was identified in a woman under 40 in good health. This CDR3 is CASSLVGRSGSYSNQPQHF. The CDR3 DNA reads as TGTGCCAGCAGCTTAGTCGGGCGTTCAGGGTCTTATAGCAATCAGCCCCAGCATTTT.